Each of the 22 T cell receptor beta chains below was sequenced from the same sample in a study of a mutant IDH1 vaccine in newly diagnosed glioma. Only in-frame clones appear in the TCRdb table, and some are missing; sequencing was by immunoSEQ multiplex PCR. The sample shows 20,000 to 25,000 clones, 93% of them seen only once. This sample's time point: baseline, week 1 (first vaccination visit). Stated treatment: pre-vaccination baseline after standard-of-care therapy. The sequenced sample was PBMCs, obtained from a glioma patient treated with radiotherapy, temozolomide or both. These receptors all stem from a man aged 40-49 years with glioma.

This chain uses TRBV10-3 with TRBJ1-2; D not certain. Germline V lookup: CDR1 ENHRY, CDR2 SYGVKD. V was shortened by 10 bases and J by 5 bases, with 17 bases between the two germline ends. The CDR3 extends over 13 amino acids. The CDR3 spells CANTFDPTYGYTF. As DNA, the CDR3 is TGTGCCAACACCTTCGACCCTACTTATGGCTACACCTTC.

The rearrangement joins TRBV30 to TRBJ1-1; D is perhaps TRBD1 (6 bases). The CDR3 runs 13 residues. Germline V gives CDR1 GTSNPN, CDR2 SVGIG (reference sequence). The V gene lost 3 bases and the J gene lost 4 bases, with 12 bases spanning the gap. This CDR3 is CAWRAGAGTEAFF. The CDR3 region has the DNA TGTGCCTGGAGGGCGGGGGCAGGCACTGAAGCTTTCTTT.

V and J are TRBV2 and TRBJ2-5; no clear D gene. The V end lost 6 bases, the J end lost 5 bases, and 4 bases lay between the germline ends. Germline values: CDR1 SNHLY, CDR2 FYNNEI. The CDR3 has 10 residues. The CDR3 nucleotides are TGTGCCAGCAGGGGGGAGACCCAGTACTTC. As protein: CASRGETQYF.

V is TRBV4-1 and J is TRBJ1-1, with a tentative D call TRBD1 (6 bases). V lost 4 bases and J 4 bases, leaving 19 bases between the germline ends. This CDR3 has 16 residues. Germline CDR1 MGHRA, CDR2 YSYEKL. This chain's CDR3 is CASSPRDTGKGTEAFF. The CDR3 DNA reads TGCGCCAGCAGCCCCCGCGACACAGGGAAGGGCACTGAAGCTTTCTTT.

The gene calls are TRBV5-8 and TRBJ2-1; unclear D gene. Germline CDR1 is SGHTS and CDR2 is YDEGEE. This CDR3 region has 11 residues. Between the trimmed V and J ends, which lost 0 bases and 13 bases, there was a span of 8 bases. Written as DNA, the CDR3 is TGTGCCAGCAGCTTGGGTGCAGGTCAGTTCTTC. Encoded protein: CASSLGAGQFF.

The chain recombines TRBV7-9 with TRBJ2-3; TRBD2 matches at 9 bases. Unmatched junction bases numbered 7, after V lost 4 bases and J lost 2 bases. Germline CDR1 reads SEHNR; CDR2 reads FQNEAQ (reference sequence). The CDR3 loop spans 16 amino acids. The CDR3 loop reads CASSSLAGASTDTQYF. The DNA of the CDR3 is TGTGCCAGCAGCTCATTAGCGGGGGCCTCCACAGATACGCAGTATTTT.

The rearrangement uses TRBV6-1 and TRBJ1-6, with D tentatively TRBD1 (5 bases). CDR3 length: 14 residues. CDR1 is MNHNS, CDR2 SASEGT, per germline. V dropped 10 bases and J dropped 4 bases, with 14 bases sitting between them. The CDR3 sequence is CATIVGDYNSPLHF. CDR3 sequence (DNA): TGTGCCACCATAGTGGGGGATTATAATTCACCCCTCCACTTT.

This chain connects TRBV27 to TRBJ1-1; D is uncertain. The CDR3 length is 14 residues. The V gene lost 6 bases and the J gene lost 4 bases, with 15 bases spanning the gap. The germline V gene has CDR1 MNHEY and CDR2 SMNVEV (reference sequence). CDR3 DNA sequence: TGTGCCAGCAGCCTGGTGAGGGTTGGCACTGAAGCTTTCTTT. Translating gives CASSLVRVGTEAFF.

J is TRBJ2-3 and V is TRBV7-9; the match to TRBD2 covers 7 bases. This CDR3 has 15 residues. Trimming cost V 0 bases and J 0 bases; bases outside gene matches: 0. Germline loops: CDR1 SEHNR, CDR2 FQNEAQ (reference sequence). The CDR3 protein is CASSLASGSTDTQYF. In nucleotides, the CDR3 is TGTGCCAGCAGCTTAGCTAGCGGGAGCACAGATACGCAGTATTTT.

The chain is built from TRBV2 and TRBJ2-1, with 11 bases identical to TRBD2. This CDR3 is 16 amino acids long. Germline CDR1 reads SNHLY; CDR2 reads FYNNEI. J lost 4 bases, V lost 4 bases, and 6 bases had no gene match. CDR3 loop: CASSALLAGAYNEQFF. In nucleotides, the CDR3 is TGTGCCAGCAGTGCCCTACTAGCGGGAGCTTACAATGAGCAGTTCTTC.

This chain uses TRBV5-4 with TRBJ1-1; tentatively, D is TRBD1 (6 bases). Germline-derived CDR1 and CDR2 are SGHNT and YYREEE (reference sequence). The CDR3 covers 13 residues. The V end was cut by 6 bases, the J end by 1 base, with 10 bases between. This CDR3 is CASKQGENTEAFF. The CDR3 nucleotides read TGTGCCAGCAAACAGGGAGAGAACACTGAAGCTTTCTTT.

The chain carries TRBV2 and TRBJ2-1, with 8 bases lining up with TRBD2. The germline V gene has CDR1 SNHLY and CDR2 FYNNEI. The CDR3 runs 16 residues. V trimming: 5 bases; J trimming: 2 bases; junction bases outside the gene matches: 8. The CDR3 sequence is CASSFQAGAPYNEQFF. Written as DNA, the CDR3 is TGTGCCAGCAGTTTCCAAGCGGGGGCCCCCTACAATGAGCAGTTCTTC.

V gene TRBV2 combines with J gene TRBJ1-1; tentatively, D is TRBD1 (6 bases). The germline gives CDR1 SNHLY, CDR2 FYNNEI. The V end lost 6 bases, the J end lost 9 bases, and 17 bases lay between the germline ends. The CDR3 has 13 amino acids. The CDR3 sequence: CASRMDSQGKAFF. CDR3 coding DNA: TGTGCCAGCAGGATGGACAGTCAGGGTAAAGCTTTCTTT.

The rearrangement uses TRBV11-2 and TRBJ2-2; 10 bases map to TRBD1. This CDR3 has 18 residues. Unmatched junction bases numbered 12, after V lost 4 bases and J lost 4 bases. Germline CDR1 and CDR2: SGHAT and FQNNGV. CDR3 sequence reads: CASSSQRRDRGSTGELFF. The CDR3 DNA sequence: TGTGCCAGCAGCTCTCAACGGAGGGACAGGGGCAGCACCGGGGAGCTGTTTTTT. The entire variable domain, with the rest obtained from reference TRBV11-2 and TRBJ2-2, is as follows: EAGVAQSPRYKIIEKRQSVAFWCNPISGHATLYWYQQILGQGPKLLIQFQNNGVVDDSQLPKDRFSAERLKGVDSTLKIQPAKLEDSAVYLCASSSQRRDRGSTGELFFGEGSRLTVL.

Here the CDR3 reads CASRHSRARTEAFF. CDR3 bases: TGTGCCAGCAGGCACTCCAGGGCGAGGACTGAAGCTTTCTTT. The chain has TRBV6-5 and TRBJ1-1, with D maybe TRBD1 (5 bases). Germline-derived CDR1 and CDR2 are MNHEY and SVGAGI. This CDR3 comprises 14 residues. V lost 6 bases and J lost 5, with 16 bases in between.

The V call is TRBV19, the J call TRBJ2-2; D is perhaps TRBD2 (6 bases). V gave up 3 bases and J gave up 0 bases, with 8 bases separating them. This CDR3 has 15 amino acids. Germline lookup yields CDR1 LNHDA and CDR2 SQIVND (reference sequence). CDR3 sequence reads: CASSISGPNTGELFF. DNA of the CDR3: TGTGCCAGTAGTATTAGCGGACCGAACACCGGGGAGCTGTTTTTT.

The V call is TRBV27, the J call TRBJ2-7; D is perhaps TRBD1 (6 bases). This CDR3 region has 13 residues. Trimming left V 4 bases short and J 2 bases short, with 9 bases between. Per germline, CDR1 MNHEY and CDR2 SMNVEV (reference sequence). CDR3 nucleotide sequence: TGTGCCAGCAGTTATAGGGACACCTACGAGCAGTACTTC. This encodes CASSYRDTYEQYF.

The gene calls are TRBV5-5 and TRBJ2-7; maybe TRBD1 (6 bases). With 4 bases removed from V and 3 bases from J, the gap between germline ends came to 8 bases. Germline loops: CDR1 SGHKS, CDR2 YYEKEE (reference sequence). The CDR3 is 12 amino acids. This CDR3 reads CASSLRGYEQYF. DNA for the CDR3: TGTGCCAGCAGCCTCAGGGGCTACGAGCAGTACTTC.

The chain links TRBV27 to TRBJ2-7; D gene unclear. The CDR3 extends over 13 amino acids. The V end lost 5 bases, the J end lost 6 bases, and 14 bases lay between the germline ends. CDR1 MNHEY and CDR2 SMNVEV come from the germline V gene (reference sequence). Here the CDR3 reads CASSMSQWGEQYF. The DNA for the CDR3 is TGTGCCAGCAGTATGTCCCAGTGGGGCGAGCAGTACTTC.

This chain links TRBV18 with TRBJ1-2, with a tentative D call TRBD1 (5 bases). The CDR3 covers 13 residues. Trimming took off 5 bases at V and 7 bases at J, with 14 bases between the two ends. CDR1 and CDR2 from the germline V gene are KGHSH and LQKENI. In nucleotides, the CDR3 is TGTGCCAGCTCATTTGGGACCGTGAGTGGCTACACCTTC. Translation gives CASSFGTVSGYTF. Filled out from reference TRBV18 and TRBJ1-2, the complete variable domain reads NAGVMQNPRHLVRRRGQEARLRCSPMKGHSHVYWYRQLPEEGLKFMVYLQKENIIDESGMPKERFSAEFPKEGPSILRIQQVVRGDSAAYFCASSFGTVSGYTFGSGTRLTVV.

The chain uses TRBV12-5 and TRBJ2-1; the D gene is possibly TRBD2 (6 bases). The CDR3 runs 14 residues. Germline CDR1 and CDR2: LGHNT and FRNRAP. Between the trimmed V and J ends, which lost 5 bases and 2 bases, there was a span of 10 bases. The CDR3 DNA is TGTGCTAGTGGTCCCCGCGGGACCTACAATGAGCAGTTCTTC. Its translation: CASGPRGTYNEQFF. The complete variable domain, with remaining parts taken from reference TRBV12-5 and TRBJ2-1, reads DARVTQTPRHKVTEMGQEVTMRCQPILGHNTVFWYRQTMMQGLELLAYFRNRAPLDDSGMPKDRFSAEMPDATLATLKIQPSEPRDSAVYFCASGPRGTYNEQFFGPGTRLTVL.

J is TRBJ2-2 and V is TRBV19; possibly TRBD1 for D (5 bases). CDR3 length: 13 residues. Germline assignment: CDR1 LNHDA and CDR2 SQIVND (reference sequence). V lost 6 bases to trimming and J lost 1 base, with 6 bases between them. CDR3 residues: CASRTENTGELFF. DNA for the CDR3: TGTGCCAGTAGGACAGAGAACACCGGGGAGCTGTTTTTT.